This TCR beta chain was documented in a study of blood T cell repertoires in COVID-19. Looking at the study overall: The cDNA or gDNA used as material had been derived from T cells, B-cell-depleted T cells, or PBMCs.

In the source study's methods: Amplifying reference gene primers gave estimates of nucleated cell counts. Generated by immunoSEQ multiplex PCR, the TCRdb table keeps only in-frame clones and is missing some. Clonal size and the V and J genes are those of that table, whereas D and trimming came from the DNA. The data contain some 400,000 clones, about 90% of them singletons. The CDR3 is made up of 17 amino acids. The germline gives CDR1 MGHDK, CDR2 SYGVNS. The V gene end was trimmed by 6 bases and the J gene end by 1 base; junction bases not matched to a gene: 7. Patients at the Seattle site were enrolled during active infection and followed longitudinally.

The J gene is TRBJ1-6, the V gene TRBV25-1; 9 bases match TRBD1. The source of this sequence is a woman aged 55-69 years with COVID-19, enrolled during active disease. Source material: peripheral blood. The CDR3 coding sequence is TGTGCCAGCAGGGCTTGGACAGGGGCTTCCTATAATTCACCCCTCCACTTT. It codes for CASRAWTGASYNSPLHF.